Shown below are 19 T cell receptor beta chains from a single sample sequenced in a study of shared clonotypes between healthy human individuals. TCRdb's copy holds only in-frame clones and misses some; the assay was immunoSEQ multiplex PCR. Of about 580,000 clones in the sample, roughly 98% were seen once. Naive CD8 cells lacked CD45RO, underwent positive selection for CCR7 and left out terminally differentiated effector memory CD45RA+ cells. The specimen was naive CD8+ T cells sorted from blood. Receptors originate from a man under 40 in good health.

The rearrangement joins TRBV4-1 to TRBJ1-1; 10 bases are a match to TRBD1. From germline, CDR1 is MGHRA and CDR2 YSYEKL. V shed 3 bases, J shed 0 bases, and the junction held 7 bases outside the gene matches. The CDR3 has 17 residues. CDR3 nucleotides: TGCGCCAGCAGCCATCTCCCGGGACAGGGGATGAACACTGAAGCTTTCTTT. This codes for CASSHLPGQGMNTEAFF.

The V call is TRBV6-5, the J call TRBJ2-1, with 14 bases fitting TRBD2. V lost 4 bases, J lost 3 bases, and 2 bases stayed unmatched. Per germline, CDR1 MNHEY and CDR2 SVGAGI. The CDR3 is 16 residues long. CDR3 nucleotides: TGTGCCAGCAGTTCCGGACTAGCGGGAGGCTACAATGAGCAGTTCTTC. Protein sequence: CASSSGLAGGYNEQFF.

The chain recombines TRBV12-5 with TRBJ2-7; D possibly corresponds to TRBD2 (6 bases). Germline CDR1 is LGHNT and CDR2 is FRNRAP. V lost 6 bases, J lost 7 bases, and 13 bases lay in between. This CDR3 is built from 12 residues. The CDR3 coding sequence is TGTGCTAGTGGCCAAGGAGGGAGGGAGCAGTACTTC. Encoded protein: CASGQGGREQYF.

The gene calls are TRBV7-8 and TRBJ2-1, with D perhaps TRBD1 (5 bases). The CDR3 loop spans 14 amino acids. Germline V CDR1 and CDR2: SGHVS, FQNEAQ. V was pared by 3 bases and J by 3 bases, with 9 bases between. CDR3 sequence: CASSFRQNYNEQFF. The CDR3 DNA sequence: TGTGCCAGCAGCTTCAGACAGAACTACAATGAGCAGTTCTTC.

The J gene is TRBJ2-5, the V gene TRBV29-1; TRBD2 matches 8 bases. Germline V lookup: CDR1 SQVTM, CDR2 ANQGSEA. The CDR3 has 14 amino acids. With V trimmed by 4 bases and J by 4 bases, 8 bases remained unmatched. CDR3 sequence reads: CSVVLAGLLETQYF. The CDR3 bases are TGCAGCGTTGTCCTAGCGGGTCTACTAGAGACCCAGTACTTC.

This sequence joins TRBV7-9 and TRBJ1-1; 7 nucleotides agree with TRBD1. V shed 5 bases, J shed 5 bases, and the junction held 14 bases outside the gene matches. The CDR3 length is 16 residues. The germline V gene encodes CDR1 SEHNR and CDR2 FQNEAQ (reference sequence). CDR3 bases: TGTGCCAGCAGCAGTACAGGGGCGAGGATCGGTACTGAAGCTTTCTTT. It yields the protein CASSSTGARIGTEAFF.

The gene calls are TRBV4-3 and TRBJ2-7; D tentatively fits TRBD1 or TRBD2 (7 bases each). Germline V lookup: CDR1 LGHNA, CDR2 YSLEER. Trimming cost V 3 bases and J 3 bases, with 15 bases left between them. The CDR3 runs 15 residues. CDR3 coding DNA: TGCGCCAGCAGCCACTCCAGGGGGACTAACTACGAGCAGTACTTC. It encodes CASSHSRGTNYEQYF.

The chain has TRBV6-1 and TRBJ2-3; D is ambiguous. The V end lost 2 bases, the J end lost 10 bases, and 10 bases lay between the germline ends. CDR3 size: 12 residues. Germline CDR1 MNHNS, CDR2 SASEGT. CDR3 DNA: TGTGCCAGCAGTGAATTCGGGTCCGCGCAGTATTTT. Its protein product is CASSEFGSAQYF.

CDR3 bases: TGTGCCAGCAGCAGAGTAGCGGGATCCACAGATACGCAGTATTTT. It specifies CASSRVAGSTDTQYF. The chain employs TRBV11-2 and TRBJ2-3; 8 bases match TRBD2. The CDR3 runs 15 residues. V lost 5 bases to trimming and J lost 2 bases; unmatched junction nucleotides: 6. From germline, CDR1 is SGHAT and CDR2 FQNNGV.

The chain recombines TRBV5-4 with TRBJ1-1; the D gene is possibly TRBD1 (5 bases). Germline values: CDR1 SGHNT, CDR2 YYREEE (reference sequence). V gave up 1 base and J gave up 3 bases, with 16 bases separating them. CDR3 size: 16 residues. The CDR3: CASSLIQGFPDTEAFF. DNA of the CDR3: TGTGCCAGCAGCTTGATCCAGGGTTTCCCCGACACTGAAGCTTTCTTT.

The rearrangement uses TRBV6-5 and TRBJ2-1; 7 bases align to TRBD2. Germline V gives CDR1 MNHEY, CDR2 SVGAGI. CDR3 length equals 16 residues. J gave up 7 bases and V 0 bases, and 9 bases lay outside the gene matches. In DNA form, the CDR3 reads TGTGCCAGCAGTTACTCGGTCCTAGCGGAAGTTAATGAGCAGTTCTTC. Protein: CASSYSVLAEVNEQFF.

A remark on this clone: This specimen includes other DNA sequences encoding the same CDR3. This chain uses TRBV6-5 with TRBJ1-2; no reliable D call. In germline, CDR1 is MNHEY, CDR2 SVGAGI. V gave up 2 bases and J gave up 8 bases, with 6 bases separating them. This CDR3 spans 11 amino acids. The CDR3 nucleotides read TGTGCCAGCAGTTACGGCGGGGGCTACACCTTC. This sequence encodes CASSYGGGYTF.

In DNA form, the CDR3 reads TGTGCCAGCAGTTTAGGGCCAACAAGCACAGATACGCAGTATTTT. Translation gives CASSLGPTSTDTQYF. The chain carries TRBV28 and TRBJ2-3; D unresolved. Trimming removed 2 bases from V and 0 bases from J, with 9 bases in between. CDR1 and CDR2 (germline): MDHEN, SYDVKM. CDR3 size: 15 residues.

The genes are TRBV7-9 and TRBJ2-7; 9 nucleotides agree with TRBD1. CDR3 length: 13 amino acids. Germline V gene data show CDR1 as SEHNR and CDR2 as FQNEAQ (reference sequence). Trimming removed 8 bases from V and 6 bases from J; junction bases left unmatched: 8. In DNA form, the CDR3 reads TGTGCCAGCCTACGGGTACAGGGGGCCGAGCAGTACTTC. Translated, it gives CASLRVQGAEQYF.

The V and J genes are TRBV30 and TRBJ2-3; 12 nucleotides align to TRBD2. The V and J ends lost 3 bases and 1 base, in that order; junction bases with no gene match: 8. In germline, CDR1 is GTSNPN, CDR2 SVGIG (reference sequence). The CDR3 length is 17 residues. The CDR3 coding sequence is TGTGCCTGGAGCTTAGGACTAGCGGGAACGGGCACAGATACGCAGTATTTT. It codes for CAWSLGLAGTGTDTQYF.

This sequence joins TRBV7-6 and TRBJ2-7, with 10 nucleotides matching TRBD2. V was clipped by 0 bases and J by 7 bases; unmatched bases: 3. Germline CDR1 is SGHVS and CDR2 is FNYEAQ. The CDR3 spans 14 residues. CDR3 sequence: CASSLAGLADEQYF. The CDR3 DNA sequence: TGTGCCAGCAGCTTAGCCGGACTAGCGGATGAGCAGTACTTC.

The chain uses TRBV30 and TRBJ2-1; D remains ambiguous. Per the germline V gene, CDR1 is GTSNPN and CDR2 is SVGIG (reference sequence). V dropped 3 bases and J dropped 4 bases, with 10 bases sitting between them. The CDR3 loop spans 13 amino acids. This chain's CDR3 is CAWSGFDYNEQFF. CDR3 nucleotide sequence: TGTGCCTGGAGCGGATTCGATTACAATGAGCAGTTCTTC.

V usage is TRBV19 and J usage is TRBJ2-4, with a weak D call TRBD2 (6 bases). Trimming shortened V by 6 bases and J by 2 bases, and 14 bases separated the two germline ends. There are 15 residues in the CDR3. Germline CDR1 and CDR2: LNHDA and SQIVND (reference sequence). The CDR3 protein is CASRSFSGPKNIQYF. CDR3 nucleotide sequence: TGTGCCAGTAGATCATTTAGCGGTCCCAAAAACATTCAGTACTTC. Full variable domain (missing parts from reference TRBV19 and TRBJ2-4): DGGITQSPKYLFRKEGQNVTLSCEQNLNHDAMYWYRQDPGQGLRLIYYSQIVNDFQKGDIAEGYSVSREKKESFPLTVTSAQKNPTAFYLCASRSFSGPKNIQYFGAGTRLSVL.

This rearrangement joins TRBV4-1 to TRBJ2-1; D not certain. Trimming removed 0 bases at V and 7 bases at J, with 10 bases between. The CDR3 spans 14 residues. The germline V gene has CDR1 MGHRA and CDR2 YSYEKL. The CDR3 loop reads CASSQEQGGNEQFF. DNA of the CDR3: TGCGCCAGCAGCCAAGAACAAGGCGGTAATGAGCAGTTCTTC.